The 22 T cell receptor beta chains below all came from one sample that was sequenced in a study of beta chain features in type 1 diabetes. cDNA synthesis used the whole RNA isolate, giving expressed TCRB sequences. The protocol was immunoSEQ multiplex PCR, while the TCRdb copy is restricted to in-frame clones and leaves out a portion. Among under 850,000 clones listed, 10% to 15% were seen once. Study results and limitations: People with Type 1 diabetes carried modestly yet significantly shorter TCRB CDR3s in all four CD4+ subsets.

What these receptors recognize is not known. The sequencing sample was made of naive CD4+ T cells from blood. The receptor set was obtained from a man aged 18 to 30 with type 1 diabetes.

This clone was seen once. The V and J genes are TRBV6-1 and TRBJ2-1, with D perhaps TRBD1 or TRBD2 (5 bases each). Deletions cut 5 bases from V and 7 bases from J, with 15 bases between. Germline CDR1 and CDR2: MNHNS and SASEGT. The CDR3 is 14 amino acids. The CDR3 spells CASSPLGWGNEQFF. The DNA of the CDR3 is TGTGCCAGCAGTCCACTAGGGTGGGGGAATGAGCAGTTCTTC.

About this clone itself: The same CDR3 also results from other DNA sequences found in this sample. The gene calls are TRBV29-1 and TRBJ1-1; D not certain. This CDR3 has 13 residues. The germline V and J ends were trimmed by 3 bases and 0 bases, with 8 bases remaining between them. Per the germline V gene, CDR1 is SQVTM and CDR2 is ANQGSEA. The CDR3 nucleotides read TGCAGCGTTGAGGGCCGGATGAACACTGAAGCTTTCTTT. Protein product: CSVEGRMNTEAFF.

In this sample, this clone turned up a few times. The chain employs TRBV29-1 and TRBJ1-1, with D possibly TRBD1 on 5 matching bases. Looked up from germline, CDR1 is SQVTM and CDR2 is ANQGSEA. Trimming left V 5 bases short and J 2 bases short, with 12 bases between. This CDR3 is 13 amino acids long. CDR3 nucleotide sequence: TGCAGCGTTTTAAGGGGAGGAAACACTGAAGCTTTCTTT. Its protein is CSVLRGGNTEAFF.

The chain couples TRBV30 to TRBJ2-3; 7 nucleotides align to TRBD2. This CDR3 spans 17 amino acids. Trimming at V came to 0 bases and at J to 3 bases, leaving 12 bases not matched to a gene. The germline gives CDR1 GTSNPN, CDR2 SVGIG (reference sequence). The CDR3 nucleotides read TGTGCCTGGAGTGTATGGCCGGGGGGAGATGGGACAGATACGCAGTATTTT. Translated, it gives CAWSVWPGGDGTDTQYF.

This clone was detected only a few times. The chain employs TRBV5-6 and TRBJ1-3; D is ambiguous. The CDR3 is 13 amino acids. Trimming stripped 4 bases from V and 2 bases from J, with 7 bases between. Germline CDR1 and CDR2: SGHDT and YYEEEE. The CDR3 DNA is TGTGCCAGCAGCGGCTCGGCTGGAAACACCATATATTTT. Translated: CASSGSAGNTIYF.

This clone was detected a few times. This sample also contains other DNA sequences that code for the same CDR3. The chain uses TRBV2 and TRBJ1-1, with 7 bases lining up with TRBD1. V lost 6 bases, J lost 5 bases, and 6 bases stayed unmatched. This CDR3 is built from 13 residues. Germline CDR1 is SNHLY and CDR2 is FYNNEI. CDR3 sequence reads: CASRTTGETEAFF. CDR3 DNA sequence: TGTGCCAGCAGGACAACAGGGGAGACTGAAGCTTTCTTT.

There are a few counts of this clone. The chain combines TRBV5-1 with TRBJ2-7, with TRBD1 identical over 10 bases. The CDR3 sequence is 16 residues long. V was pared by 1 base and J by 6 bases, with 10 bases of the junction left unmatched. Germline V gives CDR1 SGHRS, CDR2 YFSETQ. CDR3 residues: CASSLLTGTGAGEQYF. In DNA, the CDR3 is TGCGCCAGCAGCTTGCTCACCGGGACAGGGGCTGGCGAGCAGTACTTC.

A few counts support this clone. This chain joins TRBV6-1 and TRBJ2-7, with TRBD2 identical over 10 bases. In germline, CDR1 is MNHNS, CDR2 SASEGT. V shed 5 bases, J shed 2 bases, and the junction held 3 bases outside the gene matches. This CDR3 has 14 amino acids. The CDR3 sequence: CASSSGGAPYEQYF. CDR3 sequence (DNA): TGTGCCAGCAGTAGCGGGGGGGCCCCCTACGAGCAGTACTTC.

This clone has just a few counts. J is TRBJ2-1 and V is TRBV9, with 8 bases that match TRBD2. The V and J ends lost 3 bases and 9 bases, in that order; junction bases with no gene match: 2. From germline, CDR1 is SGDLS and CDR2 YYNGEE. The CDR3 contains 12 residues. This CDR3 reads CASSGTSREQFF. The CDR3 bases are TGTGCCAGCAGCGGGACTAGCCGTGAGCAGTTCTTC.

V is TRBV7-3 and J is TRBJ1-5; D is unclear. Germline lookup yields CDR1 SGHTA and CDR2 FQGTGA. The CDR3 has 13 amino acids. V was trimmed by 5 bases and J by 2 bases, leaving 7 bases between them. CDR3 amino acids: CASSPLGNQPQHF. DNA of the CDR3: TGTGCCAGCAGCCCCCTTGGCAATCAGCCCCAGCATTTT. The variable domain in full, completed from reference TRBV7-3 and TRBJ1-5, reads GAGVSQTPSNKVTEKGKYVELRCDPISGHTALYWYRQSLGQGPEFLIYFQGTGAADDSGLPNDRFFAVRPEGSVSTLKIQRTERGDSAVYLCASSPLGNQPQHFGDGTRLSIL.

This clone appeared a few times. V usage is TRBV30 and J usage is TRBJ1-2, with TRBD1 as a possible D gene (5 bases). Germline V gives CDR1 GTSNPN, CDR2 SVGIG (reference sequence). Trimming pared 0 bases from V and 8 bases from J, leaving 19 bases between. The CDR3 runs 15 residues. CDR3 DNA: TGTGCCTGGAGTGTTGGCGACCGGGGCCGATCAGGCTACACCTTC. Translating gives CAWSVGDRGRSGYTF.

This clone has only a few counts. The rearrangement links TRBV6-5 to TRBJ2-2; D is unresolved. CDR3 length equals 12 residues. Germline V gene lookup returns CDR1 MNHEY and CDR2 SVGAGI. The V gene lost 6 bases and the J gene lost 8 bases, with 10 bases spanning the gap. The CDR3 loop is CASSRTTGELFF. CDR3 nucleotide sequence: TGTGCCAGCAGCCGAACTACAGGGGAGCTGTTTTTT.

This clone was counted a few times. The chain couples TRBV12-5 to TRBJ1-1; D is unclear. CDR1 and CDR2 from the germline V gene are LGHNT and FRNRAP. CDR3 length: 12 residues. V was cut by 0 bases and J by 10 bases, with 9 bases left in between. CDR3 region: CASGLVPGGAFF. CDR3 nucleotides: TGTGCTAGTGGTTTGGTACCAGGAGGAGCTTTCTTT.

This clone was seen more than once but under ten times. The V call is TRBV14, the J call TRBJ2-7; perhaps TRBD1 as D (5 bases). Trimming took off 3 bases at V and 6 bases at J, with 9 bases between the two ends. The CDR3 covers 12 residues. Germline V CDR1 and CDR2: SGHDN, FVKESK. The CDR3 nucleotides are TGTGCCAGCAGCCAGGGGCGATTCGAGCAGTACTTC. Translation: CASSQGRFEQYF.

With respect to this clone: The junction and the germline gene differ at one end; a read error may be behind it. The V gene is TRBV7-7, the J gene TRBJ2-1; a weak D match, TRBD2 (6 bases). CDR3 length: 15 residues. Germline V gene sequence: CDR1 SSHAT, CDR2 FNYEAQ (reference sequence). The CDR3 spells CASSPGGLVYNEQFF. For the CDR3, the DNA is TGTGCTAGCAGCCCCGGGGGACTCGTCTACAATGAGCAGTTCTTC.

This sequence joins TRBV2 and TRBJ1-1; D is possibly TRBD1 (6 bases). This CDR3 comprises 13 residues. V was clipped by 3 bases and J by 6 bases, with 11 bases between them. Germline CDR1 reads SNHLY; CDR2 reads FYNNEI. CDR3 sequence reads: CASSETGTSEAFF. CDR3 sequence (DNA): TGTGCCAGCAGTGAGACAGGAACGTCTGAAGCTTTCTTT.

The rearrangement uses TRBV5-1 and TRBJ2-2, with D possibly called TRBD1 or TRBD2 (5 bases each). V lost 4 bases and J lost 6, with 19 bases in between. CDR3 size: 16 residues. In germline, CDR1 is SGHRS, CDR2 YFSETQ. Written as DNA, the CDR3 is TGCGCCAGCAGCGGTGGGGTCTCAGGGACCCCCGGGGAGCTGTTTTTT. This gives the protein CASSGGVSGTPGELFF.

The sample holds a few counts of this clone. CDR3 sequence: CASSGTSGDYEQYF. The DNA of the CDR3 is TGCGCCAGCAGTGGGACTAGCGGGGATTACGAGCAGTACTTC. This chain connects TRBV10-2 to TRBJ2-7; 12 bases line up with TRBD2. The ends lost 4 bases at V and 4 bases at J; junction bases unmatched: 2. CDR3 size: 14 residues. Germline lookup yields CDR1 WSHSY and CDR2 SAAADI.

The J gene is TRBJ1-1, the V gene TRBV19, with 12 bases matching TRBD1. Germline-derived CDR1 and CDR2 are LNHDA and SQIVND (reference sequence). This CDR3 region has 16 residues. V lost 6 bases to trimming and J lost 9 bases; unmatched junction nucleotides: 14. CDR3 in amino acids: CASRPGQGALMGKAFF. The DNA for the CDR3 is TGTGCCAGTAGGCCGGGACAGGGGGCGCTTATGGGGAAAGCTTTCTTT. The variable domain in full, with the rest retrieved from reference TRBV19 and TRBJ1-1, is DGGITQSPKYLFRKEGQNVTLSCEQNLNHDAMYWYRQDPGQGLRLIYYSQIVNDFQKGDIAEGYSVSREKKESFPLTVTSAQKNPTAFYLCASRPGQGALMGKAFFGQGTRLTVV.

The genes are TRBV30 and TRBJ1-2, with a tentative D call TRBD1 (5 bases). The CDR3 has 13 amino acids. Germline CDR1 is GTSNPN and CDR2 is SVGIG (reference sequence). Trimming shortened V by 0 bases and J by 5 bases, and 10 bases separated the two germline ends. The CDR3 protein is CAWSVGTEYGYTF. DNA for the CDR3: TGTGCCTGGAGTGTAGGGACCGAGTATGGCTACACCTTC.

This clone was detected a few times. The chain carries TRBV14 and TRBJ1-2; D is perhaps TRBD1 (5 bases). V lost 4 bases and J 2 bases, leaving 8 bases between the germline ends. The CDR3 totals 13 residues. Germline lookup yields CDR1 SGHDN and CDR2 FVKESK. The CDR3 DNA follows: TGTGCCAGCAGCCCGGGACGGAACTATGGCTACACCTTC. It specifies CASSPGRNYGYTF.

The chain carries TRBV13 and TRBJ1-2, with D perhaps TRBD1 (5 bases). Germline V gives CDR1 PRHDT, CDR2 FYEKMQ (reference sequence). The V end lost 5 bases, the J end lost 8 bases, and 21 bases lay between the germline ends. The CDR3 covers 15 residues. The CDR3 coding sequence is TGTGCCAGCAGCCTCGGTCGGGGCCGAGGCTGGGGCTACACCTTC. It translates to CASSLGRGRGWGYTF. Looking up the rest from reference TRBV13 and TRBJ1-2 gives the full variable domain: AAGVIQSPRHLIKEKRETATLKCYPIPRHDTVYWYQQGPGQDPQFLISFYEKMQSDKGSIPDRFSAQQFSDYHSELNMSSLELGDSALYFCASSLGRGRGWGYTFGSGTRLTVV.